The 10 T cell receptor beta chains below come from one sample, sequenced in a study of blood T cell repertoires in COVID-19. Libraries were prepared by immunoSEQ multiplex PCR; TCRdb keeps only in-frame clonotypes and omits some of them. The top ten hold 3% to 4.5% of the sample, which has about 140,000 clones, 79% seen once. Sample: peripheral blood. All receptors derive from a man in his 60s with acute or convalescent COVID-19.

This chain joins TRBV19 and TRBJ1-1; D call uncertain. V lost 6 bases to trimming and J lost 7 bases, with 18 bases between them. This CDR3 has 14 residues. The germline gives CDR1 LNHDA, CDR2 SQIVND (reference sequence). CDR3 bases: TGTGCCAGTAGCCCCGGACGAGGGCATGGTGAAGCTTTCTTT. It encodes CASSPGRGHGEAFF. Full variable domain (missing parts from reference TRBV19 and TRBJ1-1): DGGITQSPKYLFRKEGQNVTLSCEQNLNHDAMYWYRQDPGQGLRLIYYSQIVNDFQKGDIAEGYSVSREKKESFPLTVTSAQKNPTAFYLCASSPGRGHGEAFFGQGTRLTVV.

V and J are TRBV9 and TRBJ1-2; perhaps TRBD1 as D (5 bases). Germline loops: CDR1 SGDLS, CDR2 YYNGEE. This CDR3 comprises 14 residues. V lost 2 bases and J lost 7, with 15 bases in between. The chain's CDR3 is CASSVGGIRGGYTF. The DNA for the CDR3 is TGTGCCAGCAGCGTTGGAGGGATAAGGGGTGGCTACACCTTC. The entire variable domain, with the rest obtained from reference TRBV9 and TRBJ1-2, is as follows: DSGVTQTPKHLITATGQRVTLRCSPRSGDLSVYWYQQSLDQGLQFLIQYYNGEERAKGNILERFSAQQFPDLHSELNLSSLELGDSALYFCASSVGGIRGGYTFGSGTRLTVV.

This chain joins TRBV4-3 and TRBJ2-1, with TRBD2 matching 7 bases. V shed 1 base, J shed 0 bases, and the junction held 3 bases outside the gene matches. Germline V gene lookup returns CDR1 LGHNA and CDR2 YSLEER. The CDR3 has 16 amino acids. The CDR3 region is CASSQAGGSSYNEQFF. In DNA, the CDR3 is TGCGCCAGCAGCCAAGCGGGCGGGAGCTCCTACAATGAGCAGTTCTTC.

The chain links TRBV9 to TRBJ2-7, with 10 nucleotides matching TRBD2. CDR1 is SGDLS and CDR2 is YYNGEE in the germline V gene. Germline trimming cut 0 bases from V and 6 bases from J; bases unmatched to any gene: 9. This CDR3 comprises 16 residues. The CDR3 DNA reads TGTGCCAGCAGCGTAGGGGGACTAGCGAGGCCCCTCGAGCAGTACTTC. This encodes CASSVGGLARPLEQYF.

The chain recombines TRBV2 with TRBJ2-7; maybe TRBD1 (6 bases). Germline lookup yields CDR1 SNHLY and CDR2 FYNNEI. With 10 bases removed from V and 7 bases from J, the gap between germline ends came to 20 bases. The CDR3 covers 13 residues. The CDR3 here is CATLTWTVSEQYF. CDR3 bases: TGTGCCACTTTGACCTGGACAGTAAGTGAGCAGTACTTC.

The CDR3 bases are TGTGCCAGTAGTGGGCCGCGGACAGGGGGTTTCTATGGCTACACCTTC. It is translated as CASSGPRTGGFYGYTF. This rearrangement joins TRBV19 to TRBJ1-2, with 10 bases aligning to TRBD1. CDR3 size: 16 residues. V lost 5 bases and J lost 4; bases outside the gene matches: 10. Germline V gene lookup returns CDR1 LNHDA and CDR2 SQIVND (reference sequence).

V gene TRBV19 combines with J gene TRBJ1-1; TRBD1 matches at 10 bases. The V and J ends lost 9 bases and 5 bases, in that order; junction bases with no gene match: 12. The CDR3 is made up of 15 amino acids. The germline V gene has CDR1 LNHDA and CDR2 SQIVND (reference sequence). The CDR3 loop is CASLIRQGASTEAFF. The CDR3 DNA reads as TGTGCCAGCCTTATCAGACAGGGGGCGAGTACTGAAGCTTTCTTT.

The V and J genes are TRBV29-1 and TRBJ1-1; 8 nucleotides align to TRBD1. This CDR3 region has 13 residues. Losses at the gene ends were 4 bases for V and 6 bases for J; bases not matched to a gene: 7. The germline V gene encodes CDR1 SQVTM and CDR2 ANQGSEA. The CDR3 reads CSVAPQGAAEAFF. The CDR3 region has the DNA TGCAGCGTTGCACCCCAGGGGGCAGCTGAAGCTTTCTTT.

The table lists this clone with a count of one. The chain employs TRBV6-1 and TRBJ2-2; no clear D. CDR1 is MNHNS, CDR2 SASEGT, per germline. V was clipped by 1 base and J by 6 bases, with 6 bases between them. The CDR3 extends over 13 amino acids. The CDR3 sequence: CASSEVPAGELFF. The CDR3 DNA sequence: TGTGCCAGCAGTGAAGTACCAGCCGGGGAGCTGTTTTTT.

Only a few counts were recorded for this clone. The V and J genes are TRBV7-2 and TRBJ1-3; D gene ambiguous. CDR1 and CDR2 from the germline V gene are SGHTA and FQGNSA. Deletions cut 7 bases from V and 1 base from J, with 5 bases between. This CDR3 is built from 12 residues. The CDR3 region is CASTQSGNTIYF. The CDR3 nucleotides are TGTGCCAGCACCCAATCTGGAAACACCATATATTTT.